These T cell receptor beta chains were read from a single sample in a study of regulatory T cells. The protocol was immunoSEQ multiplex PCR, while the TCRdb copy is restricted to in-frame clones and leaves out a portion. The sample yields some 20,000 clones, 80% to 95% seen once. Sequenced material: CD8+ T cells sorted from blood. The receptors stem from a child aged 2-15 years with CD3G deficiency. Each CDR3 is given with its conserved first and last residue. Each record gives: clone size, J gene, V gene, D gene, CDR3 protein, CDR3 DNA. D genes are given only for firm matches. Not every row has a clone size; where given, it reads once, few, many or a size class.

once,TRBJ2-7,TRBV6-1,TRBD1,CASSEFGQGVPYEQYF,TGTGCCAGCAGTGAATTTGGACAGGGAGTTCCCTACGAGCAGTACTTC
.,TRBJ2-5,TRBV7-9,TRBD1,CASSLWTGGTETQYF,TGTGCCAGCAGCTTATGGACAGGGGGGACAGAGACCCAGTACTTC
.,TRBJ1-4,TRBV10-1,.,CASSQTGTTNEKLFF,TGCGCCAGCAGTCAGACCGGGACAACTAATGAAAAACTGTTTTTT
.,TRBJ2-1,TRBV7-8,TRBD2,CASSPLREFYNEQFF,TGTGCCAGCAGCCCACTGCGGGAGTTCTACAATGAGCAGTTCTTC
.,TRBJ2-7,TRBV30,TRBD2,CARSPSGRSEQYF,TGTGCCCGGAGTCCGAGCGGGAGGAGCGAGCAGTACTTC
.,TRBJ2-7,TRBV6-1,TRBD2,CASSEAKGLAGYYEQYF,TGTGCCAGCAGTGAAGCAAAGGGACTAGCGGGATACTACGAGCAGTACTTC
.,TRBJ2-7,TRBV6-5,.,CASSYPDPGRNYEQYF,TGTGCCAGCAGCTACCCAGATCCGGGACGTAACTACGAGCAGTACTTC
.,TRBJ1-1,TRBV28,TRBD1,CASSPDRVQAFF,TGTGCCAGCAGTCCCGACAGGGTTCAAGCTTTCTTT
.,TRBJ2-1,TRBV27,TRBD1,CASSTNRQGKGEQFF,TGTGCCAGCAGTACGAACCGACAGGGTAAGGGTGAGCAGTTCTTC
.,TRBJ2-1,TRBV28,TRBD1,CASGTGAYNEQFF,TGTGCCAGCGGGACAGGGGCCTACAATGAGCAGTTCTTC
.,TRBJ2-4,TRBV10-2,TRBD1,CASSGGTVQYF,TGCGCCAGCAGTGGTGGGACAGTCCAGTACTTC
.,TRBJ2-1,TRBV28,TRBD2,CASSFLAGGGNEQFF,TGTGCCAGCAGTTTTCTAGCGGGAGGGGGTAATGAGCAGTTCTTC
.,TRBJ2-7,TRBV28,.,CASSLGIRGYEQYF,TGTGCCAGCAGTTTAGGGATCAGGGGCTACGAGCAGTACTTC
.,TRBJ2-7,TRBV7-9,.,CASSPPERPYEQYF,TGTGCCAGCAGCCCCCCGGAGCGGCCCTACGAGCAGTACTTC
.,TRBJ1-1,TRBV28,.,CASSLRGRTEAFF,TGTGCCAGCAGCCTTAGGGGGAGGACTGAAGCTTTCTTT
.,TRBJ2-3,TRBV28,TRBD2,CASSYGGSDTQYF,TGTGCCAGCAGTTATGGCGGGAGCGATACGCAGTATTTT